This T cell receptor (beta chain) stems from a study of human T cells and chemical hapten exposure (dated by TCRdb to the early 2020s). Regarding the research as a whole: For sensitization, 2% DPC in acetone was applied to a 2 cm by 2 cm area of upper inner arm skin. Throughout the study period of 20 to 25 weeks, patients also received therapeutic DPC doses to the scalp every week. Patch tests used Finn chambers with 0.01% DPC on the upper back, scored after 6 days by International Contact Dermatitis Research Group standards. The mostly female patient cohort included alopecia areata with under or over 50% scalp involvement, alopecia totalis and alopecia universalis. Libraries were combined into a pool for sequencing, and differences in TCR yield between samples came mainly from small differences in library volumes within the pool. In alopecia patients, the study followed how the peripheral blood TCR repertoire changed in vivo over primary and secondary sensitization to diphenylcyclopropenone (DPC), a hapten. Blood samples were taken from patients before sensitization (week 0) and at 2, 6 and about 24 weeks after DPC sensitization. Blood for TCR sequencing was provided by twenty-nine alopecia patients at one to four time points (pre-sensitization, 2, 6 and 24 weeks). Findings and caveats that apply to the study as a whole: Alopecia, a presumed autoimmune disease, was present in all patients, so the immune response of the patients might differ from that of healthy individuals. Patch test score correlated positively with the number of PT1 expanded TCRs, reaching significance at thresholds 8, 16 and 32 but not at 4. The number of TCRs above 1 in 1000 frequency did not change with DPC sensitization; there was no evidence of global repertoire structure alterations. Expanded TCRs formed significantly more large CDR3 similarity clusters than pre-sensitization or healthy control sets, consistent with antigen-driven responses. Repeated subsampling changed both the strength of the expansion versus patch-test correlation and the threshold at which the correlation became significant.

This clonotype was found a few times. Its antigen is not yet known. Base quality data are lacking; no much larger clone is found one base away. The library was generated by RACE. The instrument was a NextSeq 500. During library preparation, unique molecular identifiers were attached to individual cDNA molecules so that TCRs could be counted quantitatively and reproducibly. Each blood RNA sample was used to sequence both TCR alpha and TCR beta chains. In the authors' own workflow: The median number of TCRs per sample was approximately 93,000, ranging from about 20,000 to 750,000. The Decombinator software suite was used to annotate V, J and CDR3 in the TCR reads. Every sample was subsampled to the same number of TCRs (28,000) for the PS versus PT1 abundance plots. TCRs were defined as expanded if absent before sensitization and observed at least eight times at the 2-week time point. The public reads were reprocessed in TCRdb via fastp at Q25 and MiXCR, keeping in-frame beta chains. Duplicate CDR3 protein sequences are folded into a single record with the most common DNA and genes. For this entry, the V and J calls and clone size follow TCRdb and not the study's own pipeline. The sample contains roughly 96,000 distinct CDR3 sequences, 9.3% of them found a single time. The ten largest clones add up to approximately 2.2% of the sample.

The sample's time point, from its label and the paper: patch test 2, 6 weeks after DPC sensitization. In the paper's terms, the treatment or condition label means: therapeutic diphenylcyclopropenone sensitization with weekly scalp DPC. Blood at each patch-test visit was drawn before the patch test was applied. Patients were eligible if aged 18 to 70, diagnosed with alopecia and judged suitable for DPC therapy, and pregnant patients were excluded. Total RNA was extracted from unfractionated whole blood collected in Tempus Blood RNA tubes. Counted from cysteine to phenylalanine, this CDR3 has 13 amino acids. Kept here is only the CDR3 DNA, which spans 39 bases and is read in frame from base 1. CDR1 and CDR2, per the germline V gene, are SGHDT and YYEEEE. Trimming at the junction amounts to 3 bases on V and 8 bases on J, and the germline ends lie 12 bases apart.

The sequenced sample was whole blood, obtained in connection with sensitization to the hapten diphenylcyclopropenone (DPC). This sequence uses TRBV5-6 and TRBJ2-1; the D gene assignment is ambiguous. This sequence was found in a woman aged 40 to 50 with alopecia areata. Some clones in this sample may be carry-over from other donors' samples. CDR3 sequence: CASSWPPWYEQFF. The nucleotides are TGTGCCAGCAGCTGGCCCCCCTGGTATGAGCAGTTCTTC.